This TCR beta chain was identified in a study of spatial heterogeneity in lung cancer. By sample share, this clonotype is large. Time point noted: sample taken at primary tumor resection. No cells were sorted before sequencing. The whole RNA sequenced was extracted from tumor, nontumor lung or frozen PBMC. There were 65 or so donors, all of them untreated patients with early-stage non-small cell lung cancer. V lost 0 bases and J lost 0, with 8 bases in between. The germline CDR1 and CDR2 sequences are MNHEY and SVGEGT. This CDR3 has 16 residues. One entry per CDR3 protein results from TCRdb running MiXCR on the 5' RACE reads. Of some 1,200 distinct CDR3 sequences detected, roughly an eighth appear once; the ten largest clones hold 15% to 20%.

The chain has TRBV6-2 or TRBV6-3 and TRBJ2-2; possibly TRBD1 for D (6 bases). The sample in question was normal lung tissue next to the tumor, obtained at surgery. The clonotype was recovered from a male donor with early-stage non-small cell lung cancer. The CDR3: CASSYSRGANTGELFF. The CDR3 region has the DNA TGTGCCAGCAGTTACTCCAGGGGCGCGAACACCGGGGAGCTGTTTTTT.